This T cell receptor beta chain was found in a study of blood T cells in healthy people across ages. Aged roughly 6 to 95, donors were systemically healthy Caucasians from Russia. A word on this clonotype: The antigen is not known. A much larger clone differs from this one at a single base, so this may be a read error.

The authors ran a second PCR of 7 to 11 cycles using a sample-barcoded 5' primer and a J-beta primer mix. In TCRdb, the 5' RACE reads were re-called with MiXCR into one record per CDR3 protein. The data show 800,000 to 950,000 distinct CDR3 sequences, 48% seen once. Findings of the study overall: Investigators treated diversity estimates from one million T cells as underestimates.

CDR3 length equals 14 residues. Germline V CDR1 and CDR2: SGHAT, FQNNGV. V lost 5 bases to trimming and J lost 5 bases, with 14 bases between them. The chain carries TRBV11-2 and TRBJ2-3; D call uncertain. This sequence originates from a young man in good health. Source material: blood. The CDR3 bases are TGTGCCAGCAGCGCCCCTGGTTACGGAGATACGCAGTATTTT. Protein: CASSAPGYGDTQYF. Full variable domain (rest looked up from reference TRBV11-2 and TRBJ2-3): EAGVAQSPRYKIIEKRQSVAFWCNPISGHATLYWYQQILGQGPKLLIQFQNNGVVDDSQLPKDRFSAERLKGVDSTLKIQPAKLEDSAVYLCASSAPGYGDTQYFGPGTRLTVL.